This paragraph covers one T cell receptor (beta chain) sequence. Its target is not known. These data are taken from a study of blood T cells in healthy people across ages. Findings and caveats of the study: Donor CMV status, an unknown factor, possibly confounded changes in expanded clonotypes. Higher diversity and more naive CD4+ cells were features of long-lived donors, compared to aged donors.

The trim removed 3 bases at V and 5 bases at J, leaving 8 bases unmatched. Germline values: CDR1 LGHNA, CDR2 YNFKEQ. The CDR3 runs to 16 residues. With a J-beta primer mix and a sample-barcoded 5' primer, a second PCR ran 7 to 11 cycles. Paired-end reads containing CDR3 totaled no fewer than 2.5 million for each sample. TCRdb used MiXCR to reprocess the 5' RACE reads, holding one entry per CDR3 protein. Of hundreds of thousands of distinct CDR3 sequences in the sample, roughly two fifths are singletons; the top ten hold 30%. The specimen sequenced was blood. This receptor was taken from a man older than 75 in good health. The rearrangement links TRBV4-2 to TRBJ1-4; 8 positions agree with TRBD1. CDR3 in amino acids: CASSHQTTGGNEKLFF. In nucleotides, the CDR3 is TGTGCCAGCAGCCACCAGACTACAGGGGGGAATGAAAAACTGTTTTTT.